Below, 25 T cell receptor beta chains from the same sample are listed, as sequenced in a study of a mutant IDH1 vaccine in newly diagnosed glioma. Described time point: week 23, last vaccination. Topical imiquimod accompanied each vaccine dose, which consisted of 300 ug of mutant IDH1 20-mer peptide. Here immunoSEQ multiplex PCR was the method, and the copy in TCRdb shows in-frame clones only, minus some. The top ten clones hold 13% of a sample with 20,000 to 25,000 clones, approximately 78% of them seen once. Their antigens remain unidentified. Sequenced material: PBMCs, taken from a glioma patient whose treatment included an IDH1 peptide vaccine. All receptors derive from a young man with glioma.

This chain connects TRBV10-3 to TRBJ1-2; D is possibly TRBD1 (6 bases). The CDR3 totals 16 residues. Trimming cost V 2 bases and J 4 bases, with 17 bases left between them. Per the germline V gene, CDR1 is ENHRY and CDR2 is SYGVKD. Here the CDR3 reads CAISELGGRWGYGYTF. In DNA, the CDR3 is TGTGCCATCAGTGAGCTTGGGGGGCGCTGGGGCTATGGCTACACCTTC.

The CDR3 DNA sequence: TGTGCCAGCAGTCCAAGCAGCCACCGTTCGGGGCAGTTCTTC. This codes for CASSPSSHRSGQFF. This chain links TRBV27 with TRBJ2-1; D is unclear. The V end lost 5 bases, the J end lost 12 bases, and 20 bases lay between the germline ends. The length of the CDR3 is 14 residues. In germline, CDR1 is MNHEY, CDR2 SMNVEV (reference sequence).

J is TRBJ2-3 and V is TRBV10-3; D remains unclear. V shed 7 bases and J shed 5 bases, with 19 bases lying between them. Germline V gene lookup returns CDR1 ENHRY and CDR2 SYGVKD. CDR3 length equals 15 residues. DNA for the CDR3: TGTGCCATCACTCGATCCCCAGGCCACCTAGATACGCAGTATTTT. Its protein product is CAITRSPGHLDTQYF.

This chain links TRBV6-4 with TRBJ1-5; 8 bases map to TRBD1. Losses at the gene ends were 8 bases for V and 3 bases for J; bases not matched to a gene: 18. CDR3 length equals 18 residues. Germline V gene sequence: CDR1 MRHNA, CDR2 SNTAGT. CDR3 region: CASSVLKTGDSYNQPQHF. CDR3 DNA: TGTGCCAGCTCGGTACTTAAGACAGGGGATTCATACAATCAGCCCCAGCATTTT.

A few counts support this clone. This rearrangement joins TRBV2 to TRBJ1-1; D is unclear. The CDR3 consists of 14 residues. Germline V gene sequence: CDR1 SNHLY, CDR2 FYNNEI. V gave up 1 base and J gave up 2 bases, with 8 bases separating them. The CDR3 DNA follows: TGTGCCAGCAGTGAAGTCGGCAGAAACACTGAAGCTTTCTTT. Its protein is CASSEVGRNTEAFF. The whole variable domain, filled in from reference TRBV2 and TRBJ1-1, reads EPEVTQTPSHQVTQMGQEVILRCVPISNHLYFYWYRQILGQKVEFLVSFYNNEISEKSEIFDDQFSVERPDGSNFTLKIRSTKLEDSAMYFCASSEVGRNTEAFFGQGTRLTVV.

This rearrangement joins TRBV18 to TRBJ2-3; unclear D gene. Germline V gene data show CDR1 as KGHSH and CDR2 as LQKENI. This CDR3 comprises 12 residues. V was pared by 2 bases and J by 3 bases, with 3 bases between. This CDR3 reads CASSPETDTQYF. The CDR3 DNA follows: TGTGCCAGCTCACCAGAAACAGATACGCAGTATTTT.

This chain joins TRBV14 and TRBJ2-2, with 7 positions matching TRBD2. Germline V gives CDR1 SGHDN, CDR2 FVKESK. V lost 4 bases to trimming and J lost 2 bases; unmatched junction nucleotides: 7. The CDR3 contains 16 residues. The CDR3 reads CASSPELAGNTGELFF. CDR3 coding DNA: TGTGCCAGCAGCCCGGAGTTAGCGGGCAACACCGGGGAGCTGTTTTTT.

This sequence joins TRBV4-1 and TRBJ2-7, with 9 bases that match TRBD2. Germline CDR1 and CDR2: MGHRA and YSYEKL. Trimming cost V 0 bases and J 6 bases; bases outside gene matches: 9. The CDR3 spans 16 residues. CDR3 residues: CASSQEEAGGWAEQYF. CDR3 nucleotides: TGCGCCAGCAGCCAAGAAGAAGCGGGAGGCTGGGCCGAGCAGTACTTC.

V gene TRBV7-6 combines with J gene TRBJ1-5; TRBD1 might be the D (6 bases). Germline CDR1 and CDR2: SGHVS and FNYEAQ. CDR3 length equals 15 residues. Trimming shortened V by 5 bases and J by 2 bases, and 13 bases separated the two germline ends. In DNA, the CDR3 is TGTGCCAGCAGCCCGAGGGCAGGGGGCAATCAGCCCCAGCATTTT. Protein sequence: CASSPRAGGNQPQHF.

This clone was recorded only once. The chain has TRBV9 and TRBJ2-7; 7 nucleotides match TRBD2. The CDR3 has 14 amino acids. The V gene's germline CDR1 is SGDLS and CDR2 YYNGEE. V dropped 3 bases and J dropped 1; count of bases not matched to a gene: 4. This CDR3 reads CASSEAGFSYEQYF. CDR3 DNA sequence: TGTGCCAGCAGCGAAGCGGGATTTTCCTACGAGCAGTACTTC.

The rearrangement uses TRBV6-4 and TRBJ1-1, with 7 bases that match TRBD1. CDR1 MRHNA and CDR2 SNTAGT come from the germline V gene. J lost 5 bases, V lost 6 bases, and 6 bases had no gene match. The CDR3 sequence is 13 residues long. This CDR3 reads CASRNQGGTEAFF. The CDR3 DNA is TGTGCCAGCAGAAACCAGGGGGGGACTGAAGCTTTCTTT.

This chain uses TRBV6-5 with TRBJ2-3; no clear D. CDR1 is MNHEY, CDR2 SVGAGI, per germline. V gave up 2 bases and J gave up 4 bases, with 16 bases separating them. The CDR3 consists of 16 residues. CDR3 in amino acids: CASSYGYVTPSDTQYF. Here the CDR3 DNA reads TGTGCCAGCAGTTACGGTTATGTGACGCCTTCAGATACGCAGTATTTT.

This clone occurred once. V is TRBV27 and J is TRBJ2-7, with 14 bases that match TRBD2. Trimming removed 5 bases from V and 7 bases from J; junction bases left unmatched: 7. CDR1 and CDR2 from the germline V gene are MNHEY and SMNVEV (reference sequence). The CDR3 is made up of 15 amino acids. The DNA of the CDR3 is TGTGCCAGCAGTCCCGGGACTAGCGGGAGTGGAGAGCAGTACTTC. It translates to CASSPGTSGSGEQYF.

Only a few counts were recorded for this clone. The J gene is TRBJ2-3, the V gene TRBV5-1, with 7 positions matching TRBD1. CDR1 SGHRS and CDR2 YFSETQ come from the germline V gene. The CDR3 is made up of 16 amino acids. The trim removed 0 bases at V and 2 bases at J, leaving 6 bases unmatched. The CDR3 nucleotides read TGCGCCAGCAGCTTGGACAGGGGAAGTACCACAGATACGCAGTATTTT. This translates into CASSLDRGSTTDTQYF.

This chain connects TRBV2 to TRBJ2-1; TRBD2 aligns across 10 bases. The CDR3 covers 14 residues. The trim removed 2 bases at V and 7 bases at J, leaving 2 bases unmatched. Germline CDR1 and CDR2: SNHLY and FYNNEI. CDR3 sequence: CASSEPSGRNEQFF. The CDR3, as DNA: TGTGCCAGCAGTGAACCTAGCGGGAGAAATGAGCAGTTCTTC. The variable domain in full, completed from reference TRBV2 and TRBJ2-1, reads EPEVTQTPSHQVTQMGQEVILRCVPISNHLYFYWYRQILGQKVEFLVSFYNNEISEKSEIFDDQFSVERPDGSNFTLKIRSTKLEDSAMYFCASSEPSGRNEQFFGPGTRLTVL.

The V and J genes are TRBV7-9 and TRBJ2-3; 12 nucleotides match TRBD2. The germline V gene has CDR1 SEHNR and CDR2 FQNEAQ (reference sequence). The CDR3 spans 16 residues. The V and J ends lost 5 bases and 4 bases, in that order; junction bases with no gene match: 7. DNA of the CDR3: TGTGCCAGCAGCCCACGACTAGCGGGAGTAGCAGATACGCAGTATTTT. This codes for CASSPRLAGVADTQYF.

V is TRBV5-1 and J is TRBJ1-2; no clear D. From germline, CDR1 is SGHRS and CDR2 YFSETQ. CDR3 size: 13 residues. V lost 3 bases, J lost 7 bases, and 13 bases lay in between. This CDR3 reads CASSWAEGRGYTF. In nucleotides, the CDR3 is TGCGCCAGCAGCTGGGCGGAAGGGCGTGGCTACACCTTC.

J is TRBJ2-7 and V is TRBV5-1; TRBD2 might be the D (5 bases). Trimming pared 4 bases from V and 1 base from J, leaving 12 bases between. Germline V gene sequence: CDR1 SGHRS, CDR2 YFSETQ. CDR3 length equals 14 residues. The CDR3 sequence is CASSPEAPSYEQYF. CDR3 coding DNA: TGCGCCAGCAGCCCGGAGGCGCCTTCCTACGAGCAGTACTTC.

Written as DNA, the CDR3 is TGTGCCTTTATTAGGGACGGTAGCTACGAGCAGTACTTC. The encoded protein is CAFIRDGSYEQYF. The chain links TRBV5-4 to TRBJ2-7, with D perhaps matching TRBD1 or TRBD2 (5 bases each). Germline CDR1 SGHNT, CDR2 YYREEE (reference sequence). CDR3 length: 13 residues. V lost 10 bases and J 3 bases, leaving 17 bases between the germline ends.

This clone was seen a single time. J is TRBJ1-2 and V is TRBV5-1, with D tentatively TRBD1 (6 bases). CDR3 length: 15 amino acids. Trimming removed 0 bases from V and 4 bases from J, with 13 bases in between. The germline V gene has CDR1 SGHRS and CDR2 YFSETQ. The CDR3 region is CASSLGVGGVYGYTF. The CDR3 coding sequence is TGCGCCAGCAGCTTGGGAGTGGGGGGCGTCTATGGCTACACCTTC.

This rearrangement joins TRBV6-6 to TRBJ2-7; D uncertain. Germline V gene data show CDR1 as MNHNY and CDR2 as SVGAGI (reference sequence). V dropped 5 bases and J dropped 4 bases, with 6 bases sitting between them. This CDR3 comprises 11 residues. In DNA form, the CDR3 reads TGTGCCAGCAGTCCTAGATACGAGCAGTACTTC. It is translated as CASSPRYEQYF.

The J gene is TRBJ2-1, the V gene TRBV5-1, with 10 bases aligning to TRBD2. This CDR3 comprises 15 residues. In germline, CDR1 is SGHRS, CDR2 YFSETQ. J gave up 3 bases and V 4 bases, and 4 bases lay outside the gene matches. The DNA of the CDR3 is TGCGCCAGCAGCCCCGGACTAGCGGTCTACAATGAGCAGTTCTTC. Protein sequence: CASSPGLAVYNEQFF.

The rearrangement joins TRBV9 to TRBJ2-3; 15 nucleotides align to TRBD2. The CDR3 contains 19 residues. The germline gives CDR1 SGDLS, CDR2 YYNGEE. Unmatched junction bases numbered 14, after V lost 4 bases and J lost 5 bases. CDR3 sequence (DNA): TGTGCCAGCAGCCCCCCTCTAGGACTAGCGGGAGGGGATAGAGATACGCAGTATTTT. It encodes CASSPPLGLAGGDRDTQYF.

The chain is built from TRBV5-1 and TRBJ2-7, with D possibly TRBD2 on 6 matching bases. The CDR3 is 14 amino acids. Per the germline V gene, CDR1 is SGHRS and CDR2 is YFSETQ. V lost 4 bases and J lost 0, with 11 bases in between. CDR3 amino acids: CASSPRDFSYEQYF. CDR3 nucleotide sequence: TGCGCCAGCAGCCCGAGGGACTTCTCCTACGAGCAGTACTTC.

The sample holds a few counts of this clone. This chain links TRBV5-1 with TRBJ1-5; D gene unclear. Germline values: CDR1 SGHRS, CDR2 YFSETQ. The CDR3 loop spans 15 amino acids. V lost 1 base and J lost 3, with 11 bases in between. Written as DNA, the CDR3 is TGCGCCAGCAGCTTGACCTCAGAACCCAATCAGCCCCAGCATTTT. The encoded protein is CASSLTSEPNQPQHF.